What follows are 8 T cell receptor beta chains derived from one specimen sequenced in a study of blood T cell repertoires in COVID-19. TCRdb's copy holds only in-frame clones and misses some; the assay was immunoSEQ multiplex PCR. The table includes 150,000 to 200,000 clones, about four fifths detected once. Source material: peripheral blood. These TCRs come from a woman of 80 years or more with COVID-19, enrolled during active disease.

V is TRBV6-2 or TRBV6-3 and J is TRBJ2-1, with a weak D call TRBD2 (5 bases). The germline V gene encodes CDR1 MNHEY and CDR2 SVGEGT. Trimming removed 0 bases from V and 4 bases from J, with 10 bases in between. The CDR3 extends over 15 amino acids. The DNA for the CDR3 is TGTGCCAGCAGTTACTCGAGGCCGGGGTACAATGAGCAGTTCTTC. Its translation: CASSYSRPGYNEQFF.

The CDR3 reads CASSLEGTTGSPLHF. The DNA for the CDR3 is TGTGCCAGCAGCTTAGAGGGGACAACGGGGTCACCCCTCCACTTT. V and J are TRBV7-2 and TRBJ1-6, with a possible D match to TRBD1 (6 bases). CDR3 length: 15 residues. The V gene's germline CDR1 is SGHTA and CDR2 FQGNSA. V gave up 1 base and J gave up 10 bases, with 14 bases separating them.

The table lists this clone with a count of one. The chain joins TRBV9 to TRBJ1-3; D might be TRBD1 (6 bases). Deletions cut 4 bases from V and 0 bases from J, with 11 bases between. The CDR3 has 15 residues. Germline CDR1 and CDR2: SGDLS and YYNGEE. The CDR3 nucleotides are TGTGCCAGCAGCCCCCTAGGGGGCTCTGGAAACACCATATATTTT. This translates into CASSPLGGSGNTIYF.

The chain is built from TRBV29-1 and TRBJ2-7; TRBD1 aligns across 11 bases. This CDR3 comprises 14 residues. Germline V gives CDR1 SQVTM, CDR2 ANQGSEA. V shed 3 bases, J shed 3 bases, and the junction held 4 bases outside the gene matches. Here the CDR3 DNA reads TGCAGCGTTGATTCCGGGACAGGGGGCTACGAGCAGTACTTC. Translating gives CSVDSGTGGYEQYF.

This chain uses TRBV10-3 with TRBJ2-1; 10 bases match TRBD2. This CDR3 comprises 16 residues. J was trimmed by 3 bases and V by 3 bases; bases with no gene match: 5. Germline V CDR1 and CDR2: ENHRY, SYGVKD. CDR3 protein: CAISDLSGGIYNEQFF. CDR3 nucleotide sequence: TGTGCCATCAGTGACCTTAGCGGGGGGATCTACAATGAGCAGTTCTTC.

The chain joins TRBV28 to TRBJ2-7; no clear D gene. The germline gives CDR1 MDHEN, CDR2 SYDVKM. This CDR3 has 12 amino acids. The V and J ends lost 2 bases and 4 bases respectively, with 6 bases between them. The CDR3 sequence: CASSLQRYEQYF. In DNA, the CDR3 is TGTGCCAGCAGTTTACAGCGTTACGAGCAGTACTTC.

V and J are TRBV5-1 and TRBJ1-4; 9 nucleotides agree with TRBD1. Trimming at V came to 4 bases and at J to 7 bases, leaving 8 bases not matched to a gene. Germline lookup yields CDR1 SGHRS and CDR2 YFSETQ. The CDR3 covers 15 residues. CDR3 region: CASSTGDRASEKLFF. In DNA, the CDR3 is TGCGCCAGCAGCACCGGGGACAGGGCGAGTGAAAAACTGTTTTTT.

The chain employs TRBV7-8 and TRBJ2-2; the D is unclear. Per germline, CDR1 SGHVS and CDR2 FQNEAQ. The CDR3 contains 14 residues. V was pared by 8 bases and J by 4 bases, with 14 bases between. The CDR3 nucleotides are TGTGCCAGCTCCGTCTCTAGGTTCACCGGGGAGCTGTTTTTT. Translation gives CASSVSRFTGELFF.